These 24 T cell receptor beta chains originate from one sample sequenced in a study of cytomegalovirus exposure and HLA in healthy donors (dated by TCRdb to 2016 to 2017). Library preparation employed the immunoSEQ multiplex PCR assay. A mixture of 60 forward primers for TCR Vbeta segments and 13 reverse primers for TCR Jbeta segments was used in the multiplex PCR. TCRdb retrieved this table from immuneACCESS and kept in-frame rearrangements only. Not all clones are present; in checked studies, unresolved V genes account for under half, and no reason is known for the remainder. Counted in this sample were around 100,000 clones; about 74% of them appeared once. Roughly 4.9% of the sample is in the top ten clones. Sequencing used PBMCs. These receptors were obtained from a female donor in good health and CMV-seropositive.

This clone was observed a single time. The V gene is TRBV7-2, the J gene TRBJ1-1, with D maybe TRBD1 (6 bases). V lost 1 base, J lost 10 bases, and 25 bases lay in between. The CDR3 covers 17 residues. CDR1 and CDR2 (germline): SGHTA, FQGNSA. This chain's CDR3 is CASSLGERIGQPFGAFF. DNA of the CDR3: TGTGCCAGCAGCTTAGGGGAACGGATCGGACAGCCCTTTGGAGCTTTCTTT.

V is TRBV5-1 and J is TRBJ1-2; 9 nucleotides match TRBD1. The junction had 4 bases not matched to a gene; V was cut back by 5 bases and J by 2 bases. This CDR3 is built from 14 residues. Germline CDR1 is SGHRS and CDR2 is YFSETQ. DNA for the CDR3: TGCGCCAGCAGTCCAGGACAGGGGAACTATGGCTACACCTTC. It specifies CASSPGQGNYGYTF.

The J gene is TRBJ2-2, the V gene TRBV6-6; D perhaps matches TRBD1 (6 bases). This CDR3 spans 16 amino acids. Germline CDR1 and CDR2: MNHNY and SVGAGI (reference sequence). The V end lost 5 bases, the J end lost 5 bases, and 18 bases lay between the germline ends. This chain's CDR3 is CASSNPAGTSTGELFF. DNA of the CDR3: TGTGCCAGCAGTAACCCGGCCGGGACAAGTACCGGGGAGCTGTTTTTT.

This chain joins TRBV28 and TRBJ1-1; TRBD1 aligns across 8 bases. CDR1 MDHEN and CDR2 SYDVKM come from the germline V gene. The V segment lost 3 bases and the J segment 1 base; nucleotides outside the gene matches: 4. CDR3 size: 15 residues. CDR3 nucleotide sequence: TGTGCCAGCAGTTTTTCGGACAGGGAGAACACTGAAGCTTTCTTT. It yields the protein CASSFSDRENTEAFF.

This clone showed up just once. This chain connects TRBV27 to TRBJ2-7; TRBD1 agrees at 7 bases. The germline gives CDR1 MNHEY, CDR2 SMNVEV (reference sequence). The CDR3 length is 15 residues. After removal of 4 bases from V and 0 bases from J, the junction contained 6 bases not matched to a gene. The CDR3 DNA is TGTGCCAGCAGTTACACAGGGGCCTCCTCCTACGAGCAGTACTTC. Its protein is CASSYTGASSYEQYF.

This rearrangement joins TRBV9 to TRBJ1-3; 7 nucleotides agree with TRBD1. The length of the CDR3 is 15 residues. The V and J ends lost 1 base and 3 bases, in that order; junction bases with no gene match: 4. In germline, CDR1 is SGDLS, CDR2 YYNGEE. This CDR3 reads CASSVRGGDGNTIYF. The DNA for the CDR3 is TGTGCCAGCAGCGTAAGAGGGGGCGATGGAAACACCATATATTTT.

This sequence joins TRBV19 and TRBJ1-5; TRBD1 might be the D (6 bases). With 4 bases removed from V and 3 bases from J, the gap between germline ends came to 13 bases. CDR1 is LNHDA, CDR2 SQIVND, per germline (reference sequence). This CDR3 contains 15 residues. The CDR3 loop is CASSTRAGDNQPQHF. CDR3 coding DNA: TGTGCCAGTAGTACCCGGGCAGGGGACAATCAGCCCCAGCATTTT.

This chain uses TRBV6-1 with TRBJ1-5; TRBD1 might be the D (6 bases). CDR1 and CDR2 (germline): MNHNS, SASEGT. This CDR3 comprises 12 residues. V dropped 8 bases and J dropped 11 bases, with 16 bases sitting between them. The CDR3 spells CASRWATGTQHF. CDR3 DNA: TGTGCCAGCCGTTGGGCGACAGGCACCCAGCATTTT.

This rearrangement joins TRBV29-1 to TRBJ2-3, with D tentatively TRBD2 (6 bases). V lost 4 bases and J 1 base, leaving 24 bases between the germline ends. This CDR3 is 18 amino acids long. CDR1 and CDR2 (germline): SQVTM, ANQGSEA. The CDR3 region has the DNA TGCAGCGTTGGTAAGGGATATCTTAACCCGGGAGGCACAGATACGCAGTATTTT. This translates into CSVGKGYLNPGGTDTQYF.

This chain links TRBV1 with TRBJ1-5. TRBV1 constitutes a pseudogene. The CDR3 sequence is 15 residues long. CDR3 residues: CTSSQGWRRGQPQHF. The CDR3, as DNA: TGCACCAGCAGCCAAGGGTGGAGGAGGGGTCAGCCCCAGCATTTT.

The chain carries TRBV5-1 and TRBJ2-7; 11 nucleotides line up with TRBD2. Germline V gene lookup returns CDR1 SGHRS and CDR2 YFSETQ. The CDR3 has 13 amino acids. V lost 6 bases and J lost 5; bases outside the gene matches: 4. This chain's CDR3 is CASTLTSGDEQYF. CDR3 in DNA: TGCGCCAGCACTCTGACTAGCGGGGACGAGCAGTACTTC.

On this clone: The junction differs from germline at one of its ends, possibly a read error. Other DNA sequences in this specimen translate into the identical CDR3. The chain has TRBV2 and TRBJ2-1, with 7 bases aligning to TRBD2. CDR1 and CDR2 from the germline V gene are SNHLY and FYNNEI. The CDR3 is 14 residues long. CDR3 in amino acids: CASRKLGGLNEQFF. For the CDR3, the DNA is TGCGCCAGCAGAAAACTGGGAGGGCTCAATGAGCAGTTCTTC.

This chain uses TRBV6-5 with TRBJ1-1; the match to TRBD1 covers 7 bases. J was trimmed by 1 base and V by 0 bases; bases with no gene match: 2. The CDR3 spans 15 residues. Germline CDR1 reads MNHEY; CDR2 reads SVGAGI. DNA for the CDR3: TGTGCCAGCAGTTACTCTTACAGGGGGAACACTGAAGCTTTCTTT. Its protein is CASSYSYRGNTEAFF.

The chain recombines TRBV27 with TRBJ2-1, with TRBD1 identical over 10 bases. V lost 6 bases and J lost 6; bases outside the gene matches: 8. CDR3 size: 15 residues. Per the germline V gene, CDR1 is MNHEY and CDR2 is SMNVEV (reference sequence). CDR3 amino acids: CASSKSRDRGNEQFF. The DNA for the CDR3 is TGTGCCAGCAGCAAGAGCCGGGACAGGGGCAATGAGCAGTTCTTC.

This clone was seen just once. V usage is TRBV6-6 and J usage is TRBJ2-2; a weak D match, TRBD2 (5 bases). CDR3 size: 15 residues. Germline V lookup: CDR1 MNHNY, CDR2 SVGAGI (reference sequence). Trimming took off 2 bases at V and 4 bases at J, with 11 bases between the two ends. The CDR3 coding sequence is TGTGCCAGCAGTTACCGGGGTAGGACCACCGGGGAGCTGTTTTTT. It encodes CASSYRGRTTGELFF.

J is TRBJ1-5 and V is TRBV6-5; maybe TRBD1 (6 bases). The ends were cut back, 2 bases at V and 7 bases at J, with 12 bases in the middle. The CDR3 totals 14 residues. The germline CDR1 and CDR2 sequences are MNHEY and SVGAGI. The CDR3, as DNA: TGTGCCAGCAGTTACCGGGGGGCACGGCAGCCCCAGCATTTT. Translated, it gives CASSYRGARQPQHF.

The chain carries TRBV7-2 and TRBJ2-3; 9 nucleotides match TRBD2. The CDR3 contains 15 residues. After removal of 2 bases from V and 1 base from J, the junction contained 1 base not matched to a gene. Germline CDR1 is SGHTA and CDR2 is FQGNSA. CDR3 protein: CASSLLAGGTDTQYF. For the CDR3, the DNA is TGTGCCAGCAGCTTATTAGCGGGAGGCACAGATACGCAGTATTTT. Full variable domain (missing parts from reference TRBV7-2 and TRBJ2-3): GAGVSQSPSNKVTEKGKDVELRCDPISGHTALYWYRQSLGQGLEFLIYFQGNSAPDKSGLPSDRFSAERTGGSVSTLTIQRTQQEDSAVYLCASSLLAGGTDTQYFGPGTRLTVL.

This chain joins TRBV7-9 and TRBJ2-2, with 13 bases that match TRBD2. The J segment lost 5 bases and the V segment lost 7 bases, leaving 10 bases of the junction unmatched. The CDR3 spans 17 residues. The germline CDR1 and CDR2 sequences are SEHNR and FQNEAQ (reference sequence). The CDR3 nucleotides are TGTGCCAGCACCCTTAGGACTAGCGGGAGTGGGACCGGGGAGCTGTTTTTT. Residues: CASTLRTSGSGTGELFF. Full variable domain (missing parts from reference TRBV7-9 and TRBJ2-2): DTGVSQNPRHKITKRGQNVTFRCDPISEHNRLYWYRQTLGQGPEFLTYFQNEAQLEKSRLLSDRFSAERPKGSFSTLEIQRTEQGDSAMYLCASTLRTSGSGTGELFFGEGSRLTVL.

The gene calls are TRBV15 and TRBJ2-7, with 13 bases lining up with TRBD2. Germline CDR1 is LNHNV and CDR2 is YYDKDF (reference sequence). This CDR3 region has 16 residues. The V and J ends lost 3 bases and 4 bases, in that order; junction bases with no gene match: 6. As DNA, the CDR3 is TGTGCCACCAGCAGGACGGGACTAGCGGGAAGATACGAGCAGTACTTC. The encoded protein is CATSRTGLAGRYEQYF.

The chain links TRBV30 to TRBJ2-5; 10 bases are a match to TRBD2. Germline loops: CDR1 GTSNPN, CDR2 SVGIG (reference sequence). This CDR3 has 15 amino acids. Germline trimming cut 0 bases from V and 13 bases from J; bases unmatched to any gene: 14. The CDR3 DNA follows: TGTGCCTGGAGTGTGGGGTCTAGCGGGAGCCCTACGGGGTACTTC. This translates into CAWSVGSSGSPTGYF. The whole variable domain, filled in from reference TRBV30 and TRBJ2-5, reads SQTIHQWPATLVQPVGSPLSLECTVEGTSNPNLYWYRQAAGRGLQLLFYSVGIGQISSEVPQNLSASRPQDRQFILSSKKLLLSDSGFYLCAWSVGSSGSPTGYFGPGTRLLVL.

The chain combines TRBV7-3 with TRBJ2-3; TRBD1 is a possible D gene (5 bases). The CDR3 length is 15 residues. Trimming pared 1 base from V and 3 bases from J, leaving 11 bases between. The germline gives CDR1 SGHTA, CDR2 FQGTGA. The CDR3 coding sequence is TGTGCCAGCAGCTTAAGGGTAGCAGGGACAGATACGCAGTATTTT. It is translated as CASSLRVAGTDTQYF. The variable domain in full, with the rest retrieved from reference TRBV7-3 and TRBJ2-3, is GAGVSQTPSNKVTEKGKYVELRCDPISGHTALYWYRQSLGQGPEFLIYFQGTGAADDSGLPNDRFFAVRPEGSVSTLKIQRTERGDSAVYLCASSLRVAGTDTQYFGPGTRLTVL.

CDR3 sequence reads: CAWSVAGNYGYTF. The DNA of the CDR3 is TGTGCCTGGAGTGTGGCAGGAAACTATGGCTACACCTTC. The chain joins TRBV30 to TRBJ1-2, with D hard to call. V was cut by 0 bases and J by 2 bases, with 7 bases left in between. The CDR3 runs 13 residues. Germline V gene sequence: CDR1 GTSNPN, CDR2 SVGIG (reference sequence).

CDR3 region: CASRSGLAGGPQKETQYF. Here the CDR3 DNA reads TGTGCCAGCAGATCTGGACTAGCGGGAGGGCCGCAGAAAGAGACCCAGTACTTC. V usage is TRBV2 and J usage is TRBJ2-5; TRBD2 agrees at 15 bases. With 6 bases clipped from V and 3 bases from J, the junction kept 11 bases outside the gene matches. From germline, CDR1 is SNHLY and CDR2 FYNNEI. The CDR3 is 18 residues long.

The genes are TRBV10-3 and TRBJ2-7; D is unresolved. Germline lookup yields CDR1 ENHRY and CDR2 SYGVKD. Trimming removed 2 bases at V and 6 bases at J, with 8 bases between. The CDR3 length is 12 residues. Here the CDR3 reads CAISENRREQYF. CDR3 coding DNA: TGTGCCATCAGTGAGAACAGACGCGAGCAGTACTTC.